What follows are 29 T cell receptor beta chains derived from one specimen sequenced in a study of T cell responses to AZD1222 COVID-19 vaccine (dated by TCRdb to about 2021). Library preparation was by the immunoSEQ multiplex PCR assay. Entries here come from immuneACCESS through TCRdb and include only in-frame sequences with V and J called. Some clones fail to appear in such tables; in the studies checked, an unresolved V gene covers under half of the shortfall, and the cause of the remainder is unknown. The sample contains more than 250,000 clones, approximately 93% of them found a single time. Of the sample, around 0.5% is held by the ten largest clones. In light of the paper, this sample's time point label describes: baseline before first vaccination. Sequencing was performed on peripheral blood, taken on day 0 of AZD1222 vaccination. The receptors here all came from an adult in good health.

CDR3 nucleotide sequence: TGCGCCAGCAGCGATGGACCAGCCTCGGATACGCAGTATTTT. Residues: CASSDGPASDTQYF. The V call is TRBV5-1, the J call TRBJ2-3; the D is unclear. CDR3 length: 14 residues. Germline assignment: CDR1 SGHRS and CDR2 YFSETQ. V was pared by 4 bases and J by 6 bases, with 15 bases between.

This clone was observed once. This rearrangement joins TRBV28 to TRBJ1-2; a possible D gene is TRBD1 (5 bases). Looked up from germline, CDR1 is MDHEN and CDR2 is SYDVKM. This CDR3 region has 13 residues. Trimming removed 3 bases from V and 6 bases from J, with 11 bases in between. CDR3 nucleotide sequence: TGTGCCAGCAGTTTCGGGGGAGTGAATGGCTACACCTTC. Translation: CASSFGGVNGYTF.

The chain links TRBV5-6 to TRBJ2-3, with D possibly being TRBD2 (5 bases). CDR1 is SGHDT, CDR2 YYEEEE, per germline. The V end lost 4 bases, the J end lost 2 bases, and 14 bases lay between the germline ends. This CDR3 is built from 15 residues. The CDR3 DNA reads TGTGCCAGCAGCCTTGGTACGGGATTCACAGATACGCAGTATTTT. Residues: CASSLGTGFTDTQYF. Drawing the rest from reference TRBV5-6 and TRBJ2-3, the complete variable domain is DAGVTQSPTHLIKTRGQQVTLRCSPKSGHDTVSWYQQALGQGPQFIFQYYEEEERQRGNFPDRFSGHQFPNYSSELNVNALLLGDSALYLCASSLGTGFTDTQYFGPGTRLTVL.

Regarding this clone: Additional DNA sequences in this sample encode the identical CDR3. This chain joins TRBV7-9 and TRBJ1-4, with a tentative D call TRBD1 (5 bases). CDR1 SEHNR and CDR2 FQNEAQ come from the germline V gene (reference sequence). CDR3 length: 14 amino acids. V lost 2 bases to trimming and J lost 2 bases, with 6 bases between them. CDR3 nucleotide sequence: TGTGCCAGCAGCTTAAGACAGACTAATGAAAAACTGTTTTTT. It yields the protein CASSLRQTNEKLFF.

V and J are TRBV24-1 and TRBJ1-2, with D possibly matching TRBD1 (6 bases). Germline assignment: CDR1 KGHDR and CDR2 SFDVKD. V lost 9 bases and J lost 8, with 18 bases in between. The CDR3 spans 13 residues. Here the CDR3 DNA reads TGTGCCACCGACGATTGGGGGCCATGGGGCTACACCTTC. Translating gives CATDDWGPWGYTF.

J is TRBJ1-1 and V is TRBV7-9; D ambiguous. The germline V gene encodes CDR1 SEHNR and CDR2 FQNEAQ (reference sequence). The CDR3 totals 15 residues. The V gene lost 1 base and the J gene lost 3 bases, with 12 bases spanning the gap. The CDR3 spells CASSLVSGRDTEAFF. For the CDR3, the DNA is TGTGCCAGCAGCTTAGTATCGGGGAGGGACACTGAAGCTTTCTTT.

This chain connects TRBV7-2 to TRBJ1-2; D not certain. CDR1 is SGHTA, CDR2 FQGNSA, per germline. V lost 3 bases, J lost 7 bases, and 15 bases lay in between. The CDR3 sequence is 14 residues long. The CDR3 spells CASSLDTVGSGYTF. For the CDR3, the DNA is TGTGCCAGCAGCTTGGATACAGTTGGGTCTGGCTACACCTTC.

The genes are TRBV10-3 and TRBJ1-4; weak D call: TRBD1 (5 bases). CDR1 and CDR2 (germline): ENHRY, SYGVKD. This CDR3 spans 13 amino acids. V was cut by 7 bases and J by 5 bases, with 11 bases left in between. The CDR3: CAITWDLNEKLFF. The DNA for the CDR3 is TGTGCCATCACCTGGGACCTAAATGAAAAACTGTTTTTT.

The rearrangement links TRBV7-9 to TRBJ1-1; D is undetermined. Germline CDR1 reads SEHNR; CDR2 reads FQNEAQ (reference sequence). The CDR3 contains 13 residues. Trimming cost V 4 bases and J 2 bases, with 8 bases left between them. The CDR3 nucleotides read TGTGCCAGCAGCTCGTCTCATAACACTGAAGCTTTCTTT. It is translated as CASSSSHNTEAFF.

This clone was detected only a few times. The chain employs TRBV7-9 and TRBJ2-7, with D hard to call. Germline CDR1 is SEHNR and CDR2 is FQNEAQ (reference sequence). The germline V and J ends were trimmed by 5 bases and 6 bases, with 14 bases remaining between them. CDR3 size: 13 residues. CDR3 sequence reads: CASSPGRFGEQYF. CDR3 coding DNA: TGTGCCAGCAGCCCCGGGCGGTTCGGCGAGCAGTACTTC.

V is TRBV5-1 and J is TRBJ2-7, with 9 nucleotides matching TRBD1. Losses at the gene ends were 0 bases for V and 4 bases for J; bases not matched to a gene: 8. This CDR3 contains 16 residues. Germline-derived CDR1 and CDR2 are SGHRS and YFSETQ. The CDR3 sequence: CASSLAGTGPVYEQYF. The CDR3 DNA follows: TGCGCCAGCAGCTTGGCGGGGACAGGGCCGGTTTACGAGCAGTACTTC.

V is TRBV5-4 and J is TRBJ2-7; maybe TRBD2 (5 bases). This CDR3 region has 15 residues. Deletions cut 0 bases from V and 0 bases from J, with 10 bases between. Germline V CDR1 and CDR2: SGHNT, YYREEE (reference sequence). In DNA form, the CDR3 reads TGTGCCAGCAGCTTGGGGGCGGGCCTCTCCTACGAGCAGTACTTC. It specifies CASSLGAGLSYEQYF.

V and J are TRBV2 and TRBJ2-7; tentative D call: TRBD1 (5 bases). CDR3 length: 16 amino acids. The germline V gene has CDR1 SNHLY and CDR2 FYNNEI. V shed 1 base and J shed 3 bases, with 16 bases lying between them. The DNA of the CDR3 is TGTGCCAGCAGTGAAGGGGGCCCGAACACTCACTACGAGCAGTACTTC. This codes for CASSEGGPNTHYEQYF.

The V gene is TRBV19, the J gene TRBJ1-2, with a tentative D call TRBD1 (5 bases). CDR3 size: 13 residues. Between the trimmed V and J ends, which lost 5 bases and 8 bases, there was a span of 15 bases. Germline V CDR1 and CDR2: LNHDA, SQIVND (reference sequence). This CDR3 is CASSEGRAGGYTF. The CDR3 DNA follows: TGTGCCAGTAGTGAGGGCAGGGCCGGCGGCTACACCTTC.

The gene calls are TRBV6-5 and TRBJ1-5, with D possibly matching TRBD1 (6 bases). The CDR3 totals 14 residues. Germline V gene sequence: CDR1 MNHEY, CDR2 SVGAGI. V lost 4 bases, J lost 7 bases, and 14 bases lay in between. The CDR3 DNA is TGTGCCAGCAGTTCCACAGGGCCCTTCCAGCCCCAGCATTTT. Translating it yields CASSSTGPFQPQHF.

The J gene is TRBJ1-1, the V gene TRBV6-2 or TRBV6-3; maybe TRBD1 (5 bases). Germline values: CDR1 MNHEY, CDR2 SVGEGT. The CDR3 spans 15 residues. V was pared by 0 bases and J by 4 bases, with 12 bases between. The CDR3 region is CASSYSSQGGTEAFF. For the CDR3, the DNA is TGTGCCAGCAGTTACTCATCCCAGGGCGGCACTGAAGCTTTCTTT.

The chain couples TRBV7-2 to TRBJ1-2; 9 bases fit TRBD1. The length of the CDR3 is 15 residues. V lost 5 bases, J lost 8 bases, and 12 bases stayed unmatched. CDR1 and CDR2 (germline): SGHTA, FQGNSA. CDR3 sequence (DNA): TGTGCCAGCAGCCCGGGGGACAGGGAGGTTTGGGGCTACACCTTC. This gives the protein CASSPGDREVWGYTF.

The chain recombines TRBV28 with TRBJ1-3; no firm D call. This CDR3 is built from 14 residues. Germline assignment: CDR1 MDHEN and CDR2 SYDVKM. V shed 10 bases and J shed 4 bases, with 17 bases lying between them. The DNA of the CDR3 is TGTGCCACCATCCGGGCTCCTAGGGGAAACACCATATATTTT. This translates into CATIRAPRGNTIYF.

The V call is TRBV4-2, the J call TRBJ2-1; D is uncertain. Germline lookup yields CDR1 LGHNA and CDR2 YNFKEQ. With 1 base removed from V and 7 bases from J, the gap between germline ends came to 14 bases. The CDR3 is made up of 15 amino acids. The CDR3 bases are TGTGCCAGCAGCCAAGGAGGCAAGAATCGGAATGAGCAGTTCTTC. Translating it yields CASSQGGKNRNEQFF.

The rearrangement uses TRBV27 and TRBJ2-7; no firm D call. The V gene's germline CDR1 is MNHEY and CDR2 SMNVEV (reference sequence). Trimming shortened V by 3 bases and J by 3 bases, and 15 bases separated the two germline ends. The CDR3 runs to 15 residues. The CDR3 sequence is CASSFGSTYYYEQYF. CDR3 DNA: TGTGCCAGCAGTTTCGGGTCAACCTACTACTACGAGCAGTACTTC.

The rearrangement joins TRBV12-3 or TRBV12-4 to TRBJ2-1; 8 bases align to TRBD1. CDR3 length: 13 amino acids. Unmatched junction bases numbered 1, after V lost 3 bases and J lost 6 bases. The CDR3 DNA reads as TGTGCCAGCAGTTTCACAGGGGGCAATGAGCAGTTCTTC. Translation: CASSFTGGNEQFF.

The chain uses TRBV6-5 and TRBJ1-2; D uncertain. The CDR3 is 13 amino acids. CDR1 is MNHEY, CDR2 SVGAGI, per germline. Trimming took 5 bases from V and 3 from J, leaving 10 bases between them. CDR3 loop: CASSPSGDYGYTF. The CDR3 coding sequence is TGTGCCAGCAGTCCCTCCGGGGACTATGGCTACACCTTC.

The chain couples TRBV5-1 to TRBJ1-1; D is ambiguous. Trimming shortened V by 5 bases and J by 4 bases, and 12 bases separated the two germline ends. Germline V lookup: CDR1 SGHRS, CDR2 YFSETQ. CDR3 size: 13 residues. The DNA for the CDR3 is TGCGCCAGCAGTCCTGGATGGGGCACTGAAGCTTTCTTT. Translation: CASSPGWGTEAFF.

This CDR3 reads CASSPLGGGSHEQYF. In nucleotides, the CDR3 is TGCGCCAGCAGCCCGTTGGGCGGGGGGTCCCACGAGCAGTACTTC. This chain uses TRBV5-1 with TRBJ2-7; 8 nucleotides agree with TRBD2. The junction had 11 bases not matched to a gene; V was cut back by 4 bases and J by 5 bases. The CDR3 totals 15 residues. Germline assignment: CDR1 SGHRS and CDR2 YFSETQ.

The chain is built from TRBV7-8 and TRBJ1-5; D might be TRBD1 (5 bases). The V gene's germline CDR1 is SGHVS and CDR2 FQNEAQ. The V gene lost 5 bases and the J gene lost 0 bases, with 17 bases spanning the gap. The CDR3 has 17 residues. The CDR3 bases are TGTGCCAGCAGCCGAGGGACGGCCGGATATAGCAATCAGCCCCAGCATTTT. This codes for CASSRGTAGYSNQPQHF.

The chain recombines TRBV5-1 with TRBJ2-3, with D possibly being TRBD1 (6 bases). This CDR3 has 16 amino acids. The germline gives CDR1 SGHRS, CDR2 YFSETQ. V shed 0 bases and J shed 2 bases, with 13 bases lying between them. CDR3 coding DNA: TGCGCCAGCAGCTTGGCCGGGCAGGGGACCACAGATACGCAGTATTTT. It specifies CASSLAGQGTTDTQYF.

The chain links TRBV7-9 to TRBJ2-3, with D tentatively TRBD2 (5 bases). V lost 5 bases and J 2 bases, leaving 14 bases between the germline ends. The CDR3 extends over 15 amino acids. Germline V gene lookup returns CDR1 SEHNR and CDR2 FQNEAQ (reference sequence). The CDR3 bases are TGTGCCAGCAGCATAACGGGAAGTCCCACAGATACGCAGTATTTT. This codes for CASSITGSPTDTQYF. Full variable domain (outside the CDR3, taken from reference TRBV7-9 and TRBJ2-3): DTGVSQNPRHKITKRGQNVTFRCDPISEHNRLYWYRQTLGQGPEFLTYFQNEAQLEKSRLLSDRFSAERPKGSFSTLEIQRTEQGDSAMYLCASSITGSPTDTQYFGPGTRLTVL.

This clone was recorded once. This CDR3 is CASSTVRGTQYF. The CDR3 DNA reads as TGTGCCAGCTCGACGGTCCGGGGGACCCAGTACTTC. The chain combines TRBV28 with TRBJ2-5; D may be TRBD2 (5 bases). The V end lost 8 bases, the J end lost 7 bases, and 14 bases lay between the germline ends. Germline V CDR1 and CDR2: MDHEN, SYDVKM. CDR3 length: 12 residues. The full variable domain, in which reference TRBV28 and TRBJ2-5 provide the parts outside the CDR3, is DVKVTQSSRYLVKRTGEKVFLECVQDMDHENMFWYRQDPGLGLRLIYFSYDVKMKEKGDIPEGYSVSREKKERFSLILESASTNQTSMYLCASSTVRGTQYFGPGTRLLVL.

This rearrangement joins TRBV28 to TRBJ1-1; a possible D gene is TRBD1 (6 bases). This CDR3 contains 13 residues. The V and J ends lost 5 bases and 10 bases respectively, with 17 bases between them. CDR1 is MDHEN, CDR2 SYDVKM, per germline. CDR3: CASSPTWTEGAFF. DNA of the CDR3: TGTGCCAGCAGTCCCACGTGGACAGAGGGAGCTTTCTTT. The whole variable domain, remainder taken from reference TRBV28 and TRBJ1-1, is DVKVTQSSRYLVKRTGEKVFLECVQDMDHENMFWYRQDPGLGLRLIYFSYDVKMKEKGDIPEGYSVSREKKERFSLILESASTNQTSMYLCASSPTWTEGAFFGQGTRLTVV.